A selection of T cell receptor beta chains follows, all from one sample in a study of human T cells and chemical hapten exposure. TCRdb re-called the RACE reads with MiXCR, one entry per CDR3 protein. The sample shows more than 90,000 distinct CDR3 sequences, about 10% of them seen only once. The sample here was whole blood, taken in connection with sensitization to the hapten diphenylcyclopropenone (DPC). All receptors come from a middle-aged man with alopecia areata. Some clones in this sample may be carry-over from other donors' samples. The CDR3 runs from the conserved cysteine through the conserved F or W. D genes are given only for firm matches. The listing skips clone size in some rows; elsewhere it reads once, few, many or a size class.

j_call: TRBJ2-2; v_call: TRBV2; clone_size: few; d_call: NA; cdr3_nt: TGTGCCAGCAGTGTAGACAGCACCGGGGAGCTGTTTTTT; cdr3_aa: CASSVDSTGELFF
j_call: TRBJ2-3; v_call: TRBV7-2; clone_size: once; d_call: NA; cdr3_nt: TGTGCCAGCAGTCCTCGGATTGCTCTACTTGGCACCTCGACAGATACGCAGTATTTT; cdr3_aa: CASSPRIALLGTSTDTQYF
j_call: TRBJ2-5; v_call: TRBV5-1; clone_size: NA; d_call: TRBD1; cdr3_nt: TGCGCCAGCAGCCCGGGACAGGGGAAAGAGACCCAGTACTTC; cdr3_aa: CASSPGQGKETQYF
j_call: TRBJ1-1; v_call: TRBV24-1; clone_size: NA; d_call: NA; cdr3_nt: TGTGCCACCACCGACGGGGGGACAAAAGCTTTCTTT; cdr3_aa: CATTDGGTKAFF
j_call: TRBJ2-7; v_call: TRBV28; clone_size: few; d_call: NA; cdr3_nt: TGTGCCACCTTCGGGAGTCTCTCTGGGGAGCAGTACTTC; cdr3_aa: CATFGSLSGEQYF
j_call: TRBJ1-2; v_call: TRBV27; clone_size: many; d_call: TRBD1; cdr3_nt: TGTGCCAGCAGTTCAAGACAGGGATTCGCCTATGGCTACACCTTC; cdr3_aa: CASSSRQGFAYGYTF
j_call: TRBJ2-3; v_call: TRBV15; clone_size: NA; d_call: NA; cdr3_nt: TGTGCCACCAGCAGAGCGGTGAGGGACGGCACAGATACGCAGTATTTT; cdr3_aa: CATSRAVRDGTDTQYF
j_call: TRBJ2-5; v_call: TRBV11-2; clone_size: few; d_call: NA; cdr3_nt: TGTGCCAGCAGCTCAGACGGACCCCAAGAGACCCAGTACTTC; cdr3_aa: CASSSDGPQETQYF
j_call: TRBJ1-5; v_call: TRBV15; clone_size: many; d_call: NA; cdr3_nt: TGTGCCACCAGCAGAGGCAGAGCCCAGCATTTT; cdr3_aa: CATSRGRAQHF
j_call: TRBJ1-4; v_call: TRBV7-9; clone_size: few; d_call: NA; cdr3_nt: TGTGCCAGCAGCCCGCGAACGACTAATGAAAAACTGTTTTTT; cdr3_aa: CASSPRTTNEKLFF
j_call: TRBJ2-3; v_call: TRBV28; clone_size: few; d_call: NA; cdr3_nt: TGTGCCAGCAGTCGACCCAGCGTGGGCACAGATACGCAGTATTTT; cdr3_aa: CASSRPSVGTDTQYF
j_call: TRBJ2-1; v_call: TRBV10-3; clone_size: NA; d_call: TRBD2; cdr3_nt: TGTGCCATCAGTGCAGGTGTTGGAGCTAGCGGGAGAAGGGGAGCGTACAATGAGCAGTTCTTC; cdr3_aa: CAISAGVGASGRRGAYNEQFF
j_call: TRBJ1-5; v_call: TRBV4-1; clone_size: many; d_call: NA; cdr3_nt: TGCGCCAGCAGCCAGGCAGGAGGCAGCAATCAGCCCCAGCATTTT; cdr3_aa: CASSQAGGSNQPQHF
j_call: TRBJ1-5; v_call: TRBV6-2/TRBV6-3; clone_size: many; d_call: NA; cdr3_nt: TGTGCCAGCAGTTCGGACACGGACAATCAGCCCCAGCATTTT; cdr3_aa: CASSSDTDNQPQHF
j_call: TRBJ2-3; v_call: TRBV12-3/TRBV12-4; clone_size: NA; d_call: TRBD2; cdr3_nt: TGTGCCAACGCCAGGGAGGGAGATACGCAGTATTTT; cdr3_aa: CANAREGDTQYF
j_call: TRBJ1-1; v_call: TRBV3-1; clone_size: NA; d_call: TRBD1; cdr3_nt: TGTGCCAGCAGCTGGGACAGGGTCGGGACTGAAGCTTTCTTT; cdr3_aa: CASSWDRVGTEAFF
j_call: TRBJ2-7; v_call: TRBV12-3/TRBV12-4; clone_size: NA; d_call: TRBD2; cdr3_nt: TGTGCCAGCAGGCTAGCGGGAGTTAACTACGAGCAGTACTTC; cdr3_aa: CASRLAGVNYEQYF
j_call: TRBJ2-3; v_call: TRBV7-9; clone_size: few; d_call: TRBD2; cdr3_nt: TGTGCCAGCAGCTTAGGAATAGCGGGAACACTCGCGCAAAGCACAGATACGCAGTATTTT; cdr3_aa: CASSLGIAGTLAQSTDTQYF
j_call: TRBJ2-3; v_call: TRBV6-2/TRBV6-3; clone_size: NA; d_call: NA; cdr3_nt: TGTGCCAGCAGTTACAATCCAGATACGCAGTATTTT; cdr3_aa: CASSYNPDTQYF
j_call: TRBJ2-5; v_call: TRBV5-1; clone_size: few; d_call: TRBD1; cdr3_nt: TGCGCCAGCAGCGGCGGCGGACAGGGCAGAGAGACCCAGTACTTC; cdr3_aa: CASSGGGQGRETQYF
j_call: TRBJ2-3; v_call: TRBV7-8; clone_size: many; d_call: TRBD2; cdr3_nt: TGTGCCAGCAGCTTGGGACTAGCGGGAGGAGTAGGCACGCAGTATTTT; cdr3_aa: CASSLGLAGGVGTQYF
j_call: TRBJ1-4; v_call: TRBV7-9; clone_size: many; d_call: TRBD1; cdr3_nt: TGTGCCAGCAGCGCGGGGACAGTTAATGAAAAACTGTTTTTT; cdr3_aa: CASSAGTVNEKLFF
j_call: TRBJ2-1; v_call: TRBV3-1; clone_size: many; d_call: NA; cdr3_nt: TGTGCCAGCAGCCGCACGGAGGGGAACAATGAGCAGTTCTTC; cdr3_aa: CASSRTEGNNEQFF
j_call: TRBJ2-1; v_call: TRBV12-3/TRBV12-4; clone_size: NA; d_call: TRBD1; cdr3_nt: TGTGCCAGCAGCCGAACGTCAGGGGGCGAATGGTCCTACAATGAGCAGTTCTTC; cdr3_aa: CASSRTSGGEWSYNEQFF
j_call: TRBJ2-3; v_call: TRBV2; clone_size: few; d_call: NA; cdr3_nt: TGTGCCAGCAGTGGCACTCTCTCCTCTAGCACAGATACGCAGTATTTT; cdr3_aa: CASSGTLSSSTDTQYF
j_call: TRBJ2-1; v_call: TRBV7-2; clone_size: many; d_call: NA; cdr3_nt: TGTGCCAGCAGCCCTAGCCGGACAGAACGCAATGAGCAGTTCTTC; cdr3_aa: CASSPSRTERNEQFF
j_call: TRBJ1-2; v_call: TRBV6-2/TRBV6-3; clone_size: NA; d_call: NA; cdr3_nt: TGTGCCAGCAGGGTGGGATCGGTCCGAGAGGATTATGGCTACACCTTC; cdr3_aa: CASRVGSVREDYGYTF
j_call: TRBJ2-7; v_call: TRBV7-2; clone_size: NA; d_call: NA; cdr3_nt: TGTGCCAGCAGCTTAGGGCAGGGTCGAGAAGGGCAGTACTTC; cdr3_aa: CASSLGQGREGQYF
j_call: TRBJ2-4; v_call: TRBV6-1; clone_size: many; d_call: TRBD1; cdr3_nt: TGTGCCAGCAGTGAAGCGGCAGGGGGCTCAAACAAAAACATTCAGTACTTC; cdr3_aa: CASSEAAGGSNKNIQYF
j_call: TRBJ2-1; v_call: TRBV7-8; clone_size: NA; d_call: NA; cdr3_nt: TGTGCCAGCAGCTTAGGTGGCGTGTGGGATGAGCAGTTCTTC; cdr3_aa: CASSLGGVWDEQFF
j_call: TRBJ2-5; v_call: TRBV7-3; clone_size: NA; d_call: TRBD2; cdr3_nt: TGTGCCAGCAGCCTCACTGGACTAGCGGGAGTGGGAGAGACCCAGTACTTC; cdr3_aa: CASSLTGLAGVGETQYF
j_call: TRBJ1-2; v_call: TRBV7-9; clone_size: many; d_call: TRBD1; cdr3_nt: TGTGCCAGCAGCTTAATTGGGACAGGGCTCGATGGCTACACCTTC; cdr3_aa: CASSLIGTGLDGYTF
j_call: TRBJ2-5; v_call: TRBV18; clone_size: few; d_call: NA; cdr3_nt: TGTGCCAGCTCACCACCAGCCGGGTCGGAGACCCAGTACTTC; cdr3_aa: CASSPPAGSETQYF
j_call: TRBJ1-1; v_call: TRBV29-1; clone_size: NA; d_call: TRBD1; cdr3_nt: TGCAGCGTTGGCGGACAGGGGAGCACTGAAGCTTTCTTT; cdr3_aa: CSVGGQGSTEAFF
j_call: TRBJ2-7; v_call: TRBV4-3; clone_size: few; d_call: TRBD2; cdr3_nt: TGCGCCAGCAGCCAAGAAGGGACTAGCGGCTACGAGCAGTACTTC; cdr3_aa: CASSQEGTSGYEQYF
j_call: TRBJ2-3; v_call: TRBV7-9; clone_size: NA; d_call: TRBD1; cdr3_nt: TGTGCCAGCAGCTTGGACAGGGGCTCAGATACGCAGTATTTT; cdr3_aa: CASSLDRGSDTQYF
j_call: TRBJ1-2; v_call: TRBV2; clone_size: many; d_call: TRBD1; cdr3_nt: TGTGCCAGCAGCAATGGACAGGGCGGCTATGGCTACACCTTC; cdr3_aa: CASSNGQGGYGYTF
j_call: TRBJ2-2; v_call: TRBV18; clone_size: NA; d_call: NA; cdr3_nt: TGTGCCAGCTCACCACTTCAGCTCACGCCCGGGAGCGGGGAGCTGTTTTTT; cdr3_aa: CASSPLQLTPGSGELFF
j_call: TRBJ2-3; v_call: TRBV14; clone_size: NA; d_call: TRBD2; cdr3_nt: TGTGCCAGCAGCCAGGACTGGACTAGCGGGCCCACAGATACGCAGTATTTT; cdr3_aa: CASSQDWTSGPTDTQYF